The entry below describes one T cell receptor beta chain. Its antigen is unknown. These data belong to a study of T cell responses to AZD1222 COVID-19 vaccine. On the study more broadly: Second-dose intervals of approximately 4 or approximately 12 weeks were pooled.

Study-wide findings and caveats: Unmutated regions of variants are reportedly targeted by nearly half of spike-specific TCRs. Once two AZD1222 doses were given, Spike-specific TCR breadth and depth went up. Donors were chiefly white British, with a greater number of females, and clonal diversity was perhaps underestimated.

Per the germline V gene, CDR1 is SGHRS and CDR2 is YFSETQ. The CDR3 consists of 15 residues. V was clipped by 0 bases and J by 8 bases; unmatched bases: 5. Assay used: immunoSEQ multiplex PCR; TCRdb lists only in-frame clones, some missing. The sample holds about 120,000 clones; approximately 84% are singletons and the top ten take 6.5% to 8.5%. This receptor was obtained from an adult in good health. The V call is TRBV5-1, the J call TRBJ1-4; 9 nucleotides line up with TRBD1. This sample comprised peripheral blood, obtained on day 0 of AZD1222 vaccination. CDR3 residues: CASSLGTGVAEKLFF. DNA for the CDR3: TGCGCCAGCAGCTTGGGGACAGGGGTCGCGGAAAAACTGTTTTTT.